This TCR beta chain stems from a study of cytomegalovirus exposure and HLA in healthy donors. Researchers ran the PCR with 60 Vbeta and 13 Jbeta primers. In the authors' workflow: Approximately 12 million of around 85 million unique TCR beta chains were shared, per a later count. This table comes from immunoSEQ multiplex PCR, and its TCRdb copy is limited to in-frame clones, with some not included. That table gives V, J and clone size, and the DNA gave D and trimming. The sample lists around 140,000 clones, 60% to 80% seen once, with over 4% in the top ten. This clone was detected only once. The sample was PBMCs. The TCR comes from a man aged 50 to 60 in good health and CMV-seropositive.

As DNA, the CDR3 is TGTGCCAGCAGCCTAGGGGCAGGGGGCGGCTATGGCTACACCTTC. Translating gives CASSLGAGGGYGYTF. This chain uses TRBV7-2 with TRBJ1-2, with TRBD1 matching over 8 bases. The ends lost 5 bases at V and 4 bases at J; junction bases unmatched: 9. Per the germline V gene, CDR1 is SGHTA and CDR2 is FQGNSA. There are 15 residues in the CDR3.